This T cell receptor beta chain was obtained from a study of blood T cell repertoires in COVID-19. Overall study: Samples of COVID-19 (acute and convalescent) were obtained from the United States, Italy and Spain. Sample material is recorded as cDNA or gDNA derived from T cells, B-cell-depleted T cells, or PBMCs.

Clinical history as reported by participants underpinned cohort assignment. In the study's own analysis: It was from reference gene primer amplification that nucleated cell counts were estimated. The data were produced by immunoSEQ multiplex PCR, yet TCRdb's version contains in-frame clones alone and is incomplete. The V and J calls and clone size come from that table; D and trimming were worked out from the DNA. The table shows about 250,000 clones, with around 90% occurring only once. Germline-derived CDR1 and CDR2 are SGHDT and YYEEEE. V was clipped by 0 bases and J by 7 bases, with 8 bases between them. The CDR3 runs 14 residues.

The sequenced material came from PBMCs or T cells enriched from blood (not recorded which). This chain connects TRBV5-6 to TRBJ1-6, with D possibly TRBD1 on 5 matching bases. The origin of this receptor is a woman younger than 45 with acute COVID-19. DNA for the CDR3: TGTGCCAGCAGCTTGGTGTCAGGGAATTCACCCCTCCACTTT. Amino acids: CASSLVSGNSPLHF.